This T cell receptor (beta chain) emerged from a study of regulatory T cells in long-lasting Graves disease (dated by TCRdb to the early 2020s). Regarding the study in general: Newly diagnosed Graves' disease patients had taken antithyroid drugs for less than 3 months. Peripheral blood TCR sequencing and RNA sequencing compared persistent Graves' disease patients with newly diagnosed Graves' disease patients. The study took place in China and was registered as a clinical trial. A total of around 35 samples underwent TCR sequencing: around 13 from persistent and around 20 from newly diagnosed Graves' disease patients.

The library was generated by multiplex PCR. The sample was run on an Illumina HiSeq 4000. iRepertoire HTBI primers and Arm-PCR amplification of CDR3 regions were used to construct TCR beta libraries. PCR products were gel purified before sequencing. In the original analysis: Gene usage analysis of CDR3 amino acid clonotypes used the 50 to 70 TRBV and fewer than 15 TRBJ segments found across samples. COPE and FqMerger were used to merge filtered high-quality paired reads into contigs. BLAST was used to align contigs to IMGT TRBV, TRBD and TRBJ reference genes, with CDR3 defined following IMGT. Clonotypes above 0.1% frequency were classified as highly expanded clones. Shannon entropy was used to measure repertoire diversity, and the Gini coefficient was used to measure V-J evenness. A clonotype was considered public if more than one individual shared it. TCRdb redid the processing of the public reads, applying fastp at Q25 and MiXCR, and retained in-frame beta chains. Here each entry gathers all rows of one CDR3 protein and keeps the most common genes and DNA. TCRdb's processing, not the authors', yielded these V and J calls. This sample gives around 500,000 distinct CDR3 sequences in total; 12% of them show up just once. Of the sample, more than 8% falls within the top ten clones.

The time point label here, explained by the study, means: newly diagnosed GD, antithyroid drugs for less than 3 months. For both TCR sequencing and RNA sequencing, RNA was extracted from PBMCs using TRIzol. Graves' disease was diagnosed according to American Thyroid Association guidelines. Patients for the study were recruited at an endocrinology department in Xi'an, China. From each patient, approximately 9 milliliters of peripheral blood was collected into an EDTA anticoagulant tube. Ficoll Paque Plus density gradient separation was used to isolate PBMCs, and no further T cell sorting was performed. An Agilent 2100 Bioanalyzer and agarose gel were used to assess RNA quality, and a NanoDrop 2000 was used to measure RNA concentration. General conclusions and limits of the study: The authors noted that the small sample size was a limitation that may lower accuracy. A larger number of public clonotypes was shared among persistent patients (over 2,500) than among newly diagnosed patients (around 870). Persistent disease showed preferential use of TRBV28, TRBJ1-2 and TRBJ2-5, whereas newly diagnosed disease favored TRBV20-1 and TRBJ2-1. Lower TCR Shannon entropy and fewer highly expanded clones were observed in persistent Graves' disease patients than in newly diagnosed patients, which suggested clonal expansion. Peripheral blood alone was examined, since thyroid tissue, which constituted the primary lesion, could not be accessed. Sequencing and analysis were limited to the TCR beta chain.

Including cysteine and phenylalanine, the CDR3 has 16 amino acids. Of all the DNA, just the CDR3 is kept, 48 bases in frame from base 1. The germline V gene (reference sequence) provides CDR1 LGHDT and CDR2 YNNKEL. V lost 1 base and J lost 1 base; the stretch between them is 11 bases long. This clonotype was counted at least ten times. Its cognate antigen has yet to be identified. No per-base quality is available; no much larger clone lies one base away. These data are also associated with another study on T cells in Graves' hyperthyroidism and ophthalmopathy. The second paper states: Stable Graves' hyperthyroidism was defined as the absence of progression to ophthalmopathy over 18 months of follow-up. Hyperthyroidism patients were newly diagnosed, had a disease duration of under 2 months, and were aged 18 to 65 years. Patients with uncontrolled infections, other autoimmune diseases, pregnancy or lactation were excluded. Diagnoses were based on clinical symptoms, serum thyroxine and TRAb, thyroid ultrasound and orbital computed tomography. The first round of RT-PCR for the TCR CDR3 was performed with the HTBI primer set and the Qiagen OneStep RT-PCR kit. Most expanded thyroid clonotypes (frequency above 0.001) were also detected in blood, suggesting blood repertoires may reflect thyroid immune responses. In cross-validation, a model built on a 13 V-J signature told ophthalmopathy apart from stable hyperthyroidism with 87.88% sensitivity and 81% to 82% specificity, and in testing the same model reached 80%/75%. In validation, the model predicted progression to ophthalmopathy with 65% to 71% sensitivity and about 73% specificity, a median of about six months before onset. A discovery cohort of about a hundred patients, approximately 45 with Graves' ophthalmopathy and over 55 with stable Graves' hyperthyroidism, was used to find distinguishing TCR V-J signatures. Prospective prediction of ophthalmopathy was tested in an independent validation cohort of 18 to 20 hyperthyroidism patients and 15 to 17 patients who later progressed to ophthalmopathy. The 100 or so discovery patients were randomly divided into training and test sets at a 7:3 ratio. In roughly six Graves' hyperthyroidism patients, the study also compared T-cell repertoires from thyroid tissue with T-cell repertoires from blood. Following sampling, methimazole starting at 30 mg daily was given to hyperthyroidism patients, and high-dose intravenous methylprednisolone was given to ophthalmopathy patients. The libraries were constructed in a second round of multiplex PCR and then size-selected and purified. The libraries were sequenced on an Illumina HiSeq2000 using paired-end 100 bp reads. SOAPnuke was used to process the raw data, throwing out any read that contained adapters or uncalled bases, had a mean Phred below 15, or lacked an exact constant-primer or identifier match. High-quality paired reads were merged using COPE v1.2.5, and each unique nucleotide sequence was defined as a clonotype. Clonotypes were aligned to IMGT TRBV, TRBD and TRBJ reference segments using MiTCR v1.1. The analysis was restricted to V-J combinations with a frequency above 0.0001, which together covered 98% to 99.2% of the repertoires. A TCS score was defined as the ratio between F50 (clonal expansion) and ExV (chaos), using BLOSUM62-based TCRdist between CDR3 peptides within each V-J. Welch's t-statistics and random forest reduced 450 to 600 V-J features to fewer than 15, which were used in a naive Bayes classifier (R e1071). Sample size was not statistically predetermined, and blinding of investigators to group allocation was not performed. The paper describes TCR Vbeta CDR3 sequencing of 120 to 150 peripheral blood samples, made up of some 42 ophthalmopathy patients, some 76 hyperthyroidism patients and some 17 progressor patients.

This TCR was recovered from a young woman with Graves disease. Donor details come from another sample of the same person, matched by shared clones. The sample was peripheral blood mononuclear cells (PBMCs), taken at new diagnosis, from a patient treated with antithyroid drugs. The rearranged segments are TRBV3-1 and TRBJ1-3, and TRBD1 may be the D gene, going by 5 matching bases. The DNA sequence is TGTGCCAGCAGCCAAGTATCAGGGAGGTCTGGAAACACCATATATTTT. This is translated as CASSQVSGRSGNTIYF.